This T cell receptor (beta chain) was profiled in a study of cytomegalovirus exposure and HLA in healthy donors. Points from the study as a whole: Some public TCRs appeared in many individuals, while most sequences were rare. The availability of immune exposure information extended only to CMV serostatus.

The PCR made use of 60 Vbeta and 13 Jbeta primers. The table came from immunoSEQ multiplex PCR; TCRdb's copy has only in-frame clones and leaves some out. The table has more than 95,000 clones, around 82% seen once. Germline V gene sequence: CDR1 MNHEY, CDR2 SVGAGI. The CDR3 covers 14 residues. V trimming: 7 bases; J trimming: 8 bases; junction bases outside the gene matches: 11. About this clone itself: The antigen is undetermined.

The receptor was isolated from a woman aged 18 to 35 in good health and CMV-seropositive. The specimen was PBMCs. This rearrangement joins TRBV6-5 to TRBJ2-1; 7 bases line up with TRBD2. CDR3 loop: CASKLLGGMDEQFF. The CDR3 coding sequence is TGTGCCAGCAAGTTACTCGGGGGGATGGATGAGCAGTTCTTC.